These 10 T cell receptor beta chains came from one sample sequenced in a study of shared clonotypes between healthy human individuals. The table came from immunoSEQ multiplex PCR; TCRdb's copy has only in-frame clones and leaves some out. The table lists about 2.1 million clones, 85% to 95% of them singletons, with 1.5% to 2% in the top ten. Positively selected for CCR7, the CD45RO-negative cells used as naive CD8 cells excluded terminally differentiated effector memory CD45RA+ cells. The sequenced material came from naive CD8+ T cells from PBMCs. The receptor set was obtained from a man younger than 35 in good health. Some clones in this sample may be carry-over from other donors' samples.

With respect to this clone: Other DNA sequences in this specimen translate into the identical CDR3. This chain connects TRBV9 to TRBJ2-1; D remains ambiguous. The CDR3 consists of 13 residues. Germline CDR1 reads SGDLS; CDR2 reads YYNGEE. The V end lost 0 bases, the J end lost 4 bases, and 5 bases lay between the germline ends. In DNA, the CDR3 is TGTGCCAGCAGCGTAGGGGCTTACAATGAGCAGTTCTTC. It is translated as CASSVGAYNEQFF.

This chain connects TRBV11-2 to TRBJ1-1, with D possibly TRBD1 on 6 matching bases. Trimming shortened V by 1 base and J by 9 bases, and 15 bases separated the two germline ends. The CDR3 has 14 amino acids. The germline CDR1 and CDR2 sequences are SGHAT and FQNNGV. CDR3 in DNA: TGTGCCAGCAGCTTAGGGGGGGCGTTATCGCAAGCTTTCTTT. Translated: CASSLGGALSQAFF.

This chain uses TRBV6-1 with TRBJ1-3; D remains ambiguous. Trimming took 4 bases from V and 1 from J, leaving 8 bases between them. Germline V gene lookup returns CDR1 MNHNS and CDR2 SASEGT. CDR3 length: 14 residues. The CDR3 reads CASSGLRSGNTIYF. DNA of the CDR3: TGTGCCAGCAGTGGCCTTAGGTCTGGAAACACCATATATTTT.

This chain links TRBV27 with TRBJ2-1; D is uncertain. The CDR3 is 15 residues long. Trimming took 7 bases from V and 2 from J, leaving 15 bases between them. Germline lookup yields CDR1 MNHEY and CDR2 SMNVEV (reference sequence). CDR3 amino acids: CASNQRTTTYNEQFF. Written as DNA, the CDR3 is TGTGCCAGCAACCAGCGAACTACTACCTACAATGAGCAGTTCTTC.

The chain links TRBV9 to TRBJ1-2, with D perhaps matching TRBD1 (5 bases). Germline CDR1 and CDR2: SGDLS and YYNGEE. The CDR3 runs to 17 residues. Trimming removed 0 bases from V and 1 base from J, with 16 bases in between. As DNA, the CDR3 is TGTGCCAGCAGCGTAGCTACGACAGATTTACTTAACTATGGCTACACCTTC. It translates to CASSVATTDLLNYGYTF.

The chain recombines TRBV2 with TRBJ1-2, with TRBD1 matching 8 bases. After removal of 3 bases from V and 5 bases from J, the junction contained 8 bases not matched to a gene. CDR1 and CDR2 from the germline V gene are SNHLY and FYNNEI. The CDR3 spans 15 residues. The CDR3 DNA follows: TGTGCCAGCAGTGAGTCCCGGACAGGGATATATGGCTACACCTTC. It is translated as CASSESRTGIYGYTF.

The chain links TRBV7-3 to TRBJ2-1, with D possibly TRBD2 on 6 matching bases. Germline V gene data show CDR1 as SGHTA and CDR2 as FQGTGA. V dropped 2 bases and J dropped 2 bases, with 10 bases sitting between them. The CDR3 spans 15 residues. CDR3 amino acids: CASSLRSGPYNEQFF. The DNA of the CDR3 is TGTGCCAGCAGCTTACGGAGCGGGCCCTACAATGAGCAGTTCTTC.

This chain uses TRBV18 with TRBJ2-7; D uncertain. The CDR3 length is 13 residues. V lost 0 bases to trimming and J lost 3 bases, with 6 bases between them. Germline-derived CDR1 and CDR2 are KGHSH and LQKENI. The chain's CDR3 is CASSPPGHYEQYF. The CDR3 bases are TGTGCCAGCTCACCACCGGGCCACTACGAGCAGTACTTC.

The V and J genes are TRBV7-9 and TRBJ2-7; D may be TRBD1 (6 bases). The CDR3 has 16 amino acids. V was clipped by 5 bases and J by 3 bases, with 20 bases between them. The V gene's germline CDR1 is SEHNR and CDR2 FQNEAQ (reference sequence). Here the CDR3 DNA reads TGTGCCAGCAGCGTTCATGCCGGGACACCTTTCTACGAGCAGTACTTC. Translation: CASSVHAGTPFYEQYF. The full variable domain, rest sourced from reference TRBV7-9 and TRBJ2-7, is DTGVSQNPRHKITKRGQNVTFRCDPISEHNRLYWYRQTLGQGPEFLTYFQNEAQLEKSRLLSDRFSAERPKGSFSTLEIQRTEQGDSAMYLCASSVHAGTPFYEQYFGPGTRLTVT.

V and J are TRBV7-9 and TRBJ2-1, with D hard to call. This CDR3 contains 12 residues. The V end was cut by 5 bases, the J end by 10 bases, with 12 bases between. CDR1 SEHNR and CDR2 FQNEAQ come from the germline V gene (reference sequence). The CDR3 spells CASSPTLWEQFF. The CDR3 DNA sequence: TGTGCCAGCAGCCCCACCTTATGGGAGCAGTTCTTC.